This T cell receptor (beta chain) was identified during a study of cytomegalovirus exposure and HLA in healthy donors. On this clone: The antigen is not known.

Whole-study findings and limits: It was reportedly the case that the classifier diagnosed cytomegalovirus status with high specificity and sensitivity. First-cohort TCR clusters tended to co-occur in the 120 or so validation repertoires, a later analysis found. Among TCR beta chains, those listed as cytomegalovirus-associated numbered over 150.

It was the approximately 120-subject validation cohort, separate from the approximately 700-subject first cohort, to which the donors belonged. Libraries were prepared by immunoSEQ multiplex PCR; TCRdb keeps only in-frame clonotypes and omits some of them. This repertoire shows 200,000 or so clones, more than 65% found once; its top ten account for around an eighth. With 4 bases clipped from V and 2 bases from J, the junction kept 4 bases outside the gene matches. Germline CDR1 is SNHLY and CDR2 is FYNNEI. The CDR3 runs 15 residues. The V gene is TRBV2, the J gene TRBJ2-3; 9 bases agree with TRBD1. The sample taken for sequencing was PBMCs. This clonotype was sampled from a woman in her 30s in good health and CMV-seropositive. The CDR3 sequence is CASSVGQGPTDTQYF. DNA of the CDR3: TGTGCCAGCAGTGTGGGACAGGGTCCCACAGATACGCAGTATTTT.